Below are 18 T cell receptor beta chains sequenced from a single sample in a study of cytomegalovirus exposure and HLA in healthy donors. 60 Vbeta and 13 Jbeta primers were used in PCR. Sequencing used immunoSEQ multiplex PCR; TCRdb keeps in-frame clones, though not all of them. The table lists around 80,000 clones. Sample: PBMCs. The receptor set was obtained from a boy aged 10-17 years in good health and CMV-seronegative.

The CDR3 DNA reads as TGTGCCAGCAGCGGCCGCTATCAGCCCCAGCATTTT. It translates to CASSGRYQPQHF. V is TRBV5-6 and J is TRBJ1-5; D remains ambiguous. The V gene lost 4 bases and the J gene lost 5 bases, with 7 bases spanning the gap. CDR1 is SGHDT and CDR2 is YYEEEE in the germline V gene. CDR3 length: 12 amino acids. The variable domain in full, completed from reference TRBV5-6 and TRBJ1-5, reads DAGVTQSPTHLIKTRGQQVTLRCSPKSGHDTVSWYQQALGQGPQFIFQYYEEEERQRGNFPDRFSGHQFPNYSSELNVNALLLGDSALYLCASSGRYQPQHFGDGTRLSIL.

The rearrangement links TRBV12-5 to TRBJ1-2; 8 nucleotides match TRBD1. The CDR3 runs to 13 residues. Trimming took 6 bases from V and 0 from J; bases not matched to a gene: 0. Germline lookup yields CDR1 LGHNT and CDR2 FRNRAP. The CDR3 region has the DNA TGTGCTAGTGGGACAGGGGCTAACTATGGCTACACCTTC. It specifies CASGTGANYGYTF.

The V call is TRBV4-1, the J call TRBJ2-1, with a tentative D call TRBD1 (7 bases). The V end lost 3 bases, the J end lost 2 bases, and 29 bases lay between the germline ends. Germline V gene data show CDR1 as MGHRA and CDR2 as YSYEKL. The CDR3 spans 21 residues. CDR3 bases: TGCGCCAGCAGCCACGTATACAGGGGCCAGCAGCCGGAGGGCACCTACAATGAGCAGTTCTTC. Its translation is CASSHVYRGQQPEGTYNEQFF.

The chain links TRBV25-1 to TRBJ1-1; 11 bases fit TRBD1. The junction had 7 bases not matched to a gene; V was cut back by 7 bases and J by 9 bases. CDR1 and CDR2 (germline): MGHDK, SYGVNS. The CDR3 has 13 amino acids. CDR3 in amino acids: CASTRGDRGKAFF. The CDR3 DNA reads TGTGCCAGCACCAGAGGGGACAGGGGGAAAGCTTTCTTT.

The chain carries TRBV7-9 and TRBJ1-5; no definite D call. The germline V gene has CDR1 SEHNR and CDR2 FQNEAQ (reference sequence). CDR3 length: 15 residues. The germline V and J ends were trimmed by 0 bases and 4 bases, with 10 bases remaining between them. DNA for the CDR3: TGTGCCAGCAGCTTAGCGGAGACGGTAAATCAGCCCCAGCATTTT. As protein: CASSLAETVNQPQHF. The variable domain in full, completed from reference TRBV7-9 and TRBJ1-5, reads DTGVSQNPRHKITKRGQNVTFRCDPISEHNRLYWYRQTLGQGPEFLTYFQNEAQLEKSRLLSDRFSAERPKGSFSTLEIQRTEQGDSAMYLCASSLAETVNQPQHFGDGTRLSIL.

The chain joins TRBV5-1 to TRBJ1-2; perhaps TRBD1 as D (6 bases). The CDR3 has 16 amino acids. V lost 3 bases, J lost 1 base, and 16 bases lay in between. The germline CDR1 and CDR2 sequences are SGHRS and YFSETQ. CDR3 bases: TGCGCCAGCAGCTCCGGACAGCCCCGGGGTAACTATGGCTACACCTTC. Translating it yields CASSSGQPRGNYGYTF.

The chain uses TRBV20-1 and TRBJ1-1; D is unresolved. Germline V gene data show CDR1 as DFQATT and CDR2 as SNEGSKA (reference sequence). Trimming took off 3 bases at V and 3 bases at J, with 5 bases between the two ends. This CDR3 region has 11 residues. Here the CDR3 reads CSASLDTEAFF. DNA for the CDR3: TGCAGTGCTAGTTTAGACACTGAAGCTTTCTTT.

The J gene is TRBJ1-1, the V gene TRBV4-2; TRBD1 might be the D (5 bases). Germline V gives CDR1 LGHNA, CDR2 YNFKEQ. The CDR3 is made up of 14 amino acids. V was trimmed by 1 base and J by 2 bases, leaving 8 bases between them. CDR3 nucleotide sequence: TGTGCCAGCAGCCAAGTGAGGACAAACACTGAAGCTTTCTTT. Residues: CASSQVRTNTEAFF.

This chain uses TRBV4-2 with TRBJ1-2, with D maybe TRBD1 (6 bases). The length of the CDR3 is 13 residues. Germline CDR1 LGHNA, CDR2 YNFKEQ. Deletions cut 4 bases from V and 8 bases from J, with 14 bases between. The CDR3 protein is CASSPYRDRGYTF. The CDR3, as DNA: TGTGCCAGCAGCCCGTACAGGGATCGGGGCTACACCTTC.

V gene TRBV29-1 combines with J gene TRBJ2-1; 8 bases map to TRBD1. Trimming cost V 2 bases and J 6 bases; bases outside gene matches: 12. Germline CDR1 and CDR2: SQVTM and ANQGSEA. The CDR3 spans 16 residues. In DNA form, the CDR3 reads TGCAGCGTTGAATTCGGACAGGGATGGGGGAGCAATGAGCAGTTCTTC. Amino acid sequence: CSVEFGQGWGSNEQFF.

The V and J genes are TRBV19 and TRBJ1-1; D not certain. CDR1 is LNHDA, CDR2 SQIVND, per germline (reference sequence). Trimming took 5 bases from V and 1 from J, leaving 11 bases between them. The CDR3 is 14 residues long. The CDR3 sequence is CASSRNSQNTEAFF. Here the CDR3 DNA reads TGTGCCAGTAGTCGGAACAGCCAGAACACTGAAGCTTTCTTT. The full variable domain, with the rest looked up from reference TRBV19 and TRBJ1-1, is DGGITQSPKYLFRKEGQNVTLSCEQNLNHDAMYWYRQDPGQGLRLIYYSQIVNDFQKGDIAEGYSVSREKKESFPLTVTSAQKNPTAFYLCASSRNSQNTEAFFGQGTRLTVV.

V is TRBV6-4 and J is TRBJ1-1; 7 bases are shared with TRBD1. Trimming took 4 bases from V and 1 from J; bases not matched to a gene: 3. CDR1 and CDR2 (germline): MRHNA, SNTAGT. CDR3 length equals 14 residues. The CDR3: CASSAGTANTEAFF. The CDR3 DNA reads TGTGCCAGCAGTGCCGGGACAGCGAACACTGAAGCTTTCTTT.

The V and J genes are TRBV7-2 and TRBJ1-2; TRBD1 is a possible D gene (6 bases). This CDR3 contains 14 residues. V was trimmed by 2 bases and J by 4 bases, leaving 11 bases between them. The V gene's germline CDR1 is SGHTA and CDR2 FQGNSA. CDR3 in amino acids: CASSLSQGIYGYTF. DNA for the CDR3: TGTGCCAGCAGCTTATCTCAGGGGATCTATGGCTACACCTTC.

This CDR3 reads CASSLVSGDSPLHF. The CDR3 DNA is TGTGCCAGCAGCTTAGTCTCAGGGGATTCACCCCTCCACTTT. The chain links TRBV7-3 to TRBJ1-6; weak D call: TRBD1 (6 bases). The V end was cut by 2 bases, the J end by 8 bases, with 10 bases between. CDR1 is SGHTA and CDR2 is FQGTGA in the germline V gene. The CDR3 has 14 amino acids.

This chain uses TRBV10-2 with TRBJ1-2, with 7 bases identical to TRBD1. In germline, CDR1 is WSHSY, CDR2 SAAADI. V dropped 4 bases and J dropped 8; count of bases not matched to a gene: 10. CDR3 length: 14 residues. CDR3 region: CASSAKGAGSGYTF. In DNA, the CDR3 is TGCGCCAGCAGTGCGAAGGGGGCAGGGAGCGGCTACACCTTC.

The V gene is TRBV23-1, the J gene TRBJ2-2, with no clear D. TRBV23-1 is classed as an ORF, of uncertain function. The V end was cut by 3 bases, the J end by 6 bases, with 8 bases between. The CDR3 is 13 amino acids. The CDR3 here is CASSQSRPGELFF. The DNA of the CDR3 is TGCGCCAGCAGTCAGAGCAGGCCCGGGGAGCTGTTTTTT.

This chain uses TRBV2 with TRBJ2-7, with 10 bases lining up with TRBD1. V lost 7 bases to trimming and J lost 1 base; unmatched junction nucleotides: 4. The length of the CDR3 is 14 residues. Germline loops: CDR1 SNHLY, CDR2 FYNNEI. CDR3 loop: CASTGQGESYEQYF. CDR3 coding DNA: TGTGCCAGCACTGGACAGGGGGAGTCCTACGAGCAGTACTTC.

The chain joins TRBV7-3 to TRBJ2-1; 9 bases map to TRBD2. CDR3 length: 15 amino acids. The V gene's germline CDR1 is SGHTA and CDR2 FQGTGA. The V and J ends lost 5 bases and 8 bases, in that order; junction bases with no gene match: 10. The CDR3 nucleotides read TGTGCCAGCAGCCGCCGGCTAGCGGGGATAGATGAGCAGTTCTTC. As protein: CASSRRLAGIDEQFF.